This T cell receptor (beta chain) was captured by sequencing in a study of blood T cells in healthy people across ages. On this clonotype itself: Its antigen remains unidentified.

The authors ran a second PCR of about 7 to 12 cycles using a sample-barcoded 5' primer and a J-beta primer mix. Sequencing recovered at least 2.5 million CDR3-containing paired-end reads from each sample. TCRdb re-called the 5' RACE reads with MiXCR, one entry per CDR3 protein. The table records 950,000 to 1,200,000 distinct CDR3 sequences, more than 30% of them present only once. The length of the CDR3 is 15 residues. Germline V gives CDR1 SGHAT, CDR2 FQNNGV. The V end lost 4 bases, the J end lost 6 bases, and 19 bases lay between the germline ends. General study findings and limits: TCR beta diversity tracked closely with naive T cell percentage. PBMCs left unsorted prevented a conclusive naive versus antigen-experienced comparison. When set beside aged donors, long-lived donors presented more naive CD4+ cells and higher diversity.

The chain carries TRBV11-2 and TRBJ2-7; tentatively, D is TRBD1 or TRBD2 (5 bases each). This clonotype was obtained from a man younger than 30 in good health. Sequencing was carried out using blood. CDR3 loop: CASSSRDGGPSEQYF. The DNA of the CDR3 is TGTGCCAGCAGCTCCCGGGACGGAGGACCTAGCGAGCAGTACTTC.